What follows is one T cell receptor beta chain and its context. V lost 4 bases to trimming and J lost 0 bases; unmatched junction nucleotides: 14. Per the germline V gene, CDR1 is KGHDR and CDR2 is SFDVKD. This CDR3 contains 20 residues. This record belongs to a study of blood T cell repertoires in COVID-19. Overall study: The samples span acute and convalescent COVID-19 from the United States, Italy and Spain.

Original data processing: From reference gene primer amplification, estimates of nucleated cell counts were derived. Profiled with immunoSEQ multiplex PCR; TCRdb holds only in-frame clones, not every one. V and J calls and clone size are copied from that table; D and trimming were computed from the DNA. The data contain roughly 170,000 clones, approximately 86% of them singletons. This TCR was recovered from a man in his forties or fifties with active or convalescent COVID-19. The sample taken for sequencing was peripheral blood. This chain joins TRBV24-1 and TRBJ2-3; 11 bases align to TRBD1. The chain's CDR3 is CATSEHAGTGGTGSTDTQYF. Written as DNA, the CDR3 is TGTGCCACCAGTGAACACGCCGGGACAGGGGGTACGGGTAGCACAGATACGCAGTATTTT.